These T cell receptor beta chains were read from a single sample in a study of blood T cells in healthy people across ages. TCRdb used MiXCR to reprocess the 5' RACE reads, holding one entry per CDR3 protein. The data hold approximately 780,000 distinct CDR3 sequences, with 20% to 30% observed a single time. These sequences were also reported in another study, on T cells of mothers and their children.

Sample: blood. The receptors derive from a boy between 5 and 17 years old in good health. Both conserved end residues are part of each CDR3. Each record gives: J gene, CDR3 length, V gene, D gene, clone size, CDR3 protein, CDR3 DNA. A D gene is named only where the DNA matches it firmly. Clone sizes are given selectively: once, few, many, or a class where the clone is expanded.

TRBJ2-7 | 13 | TRBV5-1 | NA | NA | CASSVWGTYEQYF | TGCGCCAGCAGCGTGTGGGGAACCTACGAGCAGTACTTC
TRBJ1-4 | 16 | TRBV27 | NA | NA | CASSPISGGGGEKLFF | TGTGCCAGCAGTCCCATATCGGGCGGGGGCGGCGAAAAACTGTTTTTT
TRBJ2-7 | 14 | TRBV20-1 | NA | NA | CSARDLTGPYEQYF | TGCAGTGCTAGAGATCTAACGGGACCCTACGAGCAGTACTTC
TRBJ2-5 | 14 | TRBV7-2 | NA | NA | CASSSRPRSETQYF | TGTGCCAGCAGCTCCCGTCCGAGGTCAGAGACCCAGTACTTC
TRBJ2-7 | 14 | TRBV6-1 | TRBD2 | NA | CASSERGAVYEQYF | TGTGCCAGCAGTGAGCGGGGGGCGGTCTACGAGCAGTACTTC
TRBJ1-1 | 12 | TRBV5-1 | NA | few | CASSLEGEQAFF | TGCGCCAGCAGCTTGGAAGGGGAACAAGCTTTCTTT
TRBJ2-5 | 15 | TRBV2 | NA | few | CASSEELAPSSTQYF | TGTGCCAGCAGTGAGGAACTAGCCCCTAGCAGTACCCAGTACTTC
TRBJ2-3 | 19 | TRBV27 | NA | few | CASSLYSRKRTPFTDTQYF | TGTGCCAGCAGTTTATATAGCCGTAAGAGGACTCCTTTCACAGATACGCAGTATTTT
TRBJ2-4 | 14 | TRBV2 | NA | NA | CASKGTPSQDIQYF | TGTGCCAGCAAGGGGACCCCTAGCCAAGACATTCAGTACTTC
TRBJ1-1 | 12 | TRBV24-1 | TRBD1 | NA | CATSDRGLRAFF | TGTGCCACATCCGACAGGGGGCTACGAGCTTTCTTT
TRBJ1-2 | 14 | TRBV6-5 | NA | NA | CASSYIPGYYGYTF | TGTGCCAGCAGTTACATACCAGGTTACTATGGCTACACCTTC
TRBJ2-1 | 14 | TRBV5-1 | NA | NA | CASMSGLLYNEQFF | TGCGCCAGCATGTCAGGGCTACTTTACAATGAGCAGTTCTTC
TRBJ2-5 | 15 | TRBV5-1 | TRBD1 | few | CASSLDRGTWETQYF | TGCGCCAGCAGCTTGGACAGGGGAACATGGGAGACCCAGTACTTC
TRBJ2-7 | 15 | TRBV3-1 | TRBD2 | NA | CASSFSGTSGYEQYF | TGTGCCAGCAGCTTCTCCGGGACTAGCGGCTACGAGCAGTACTTC
TRBJ2-5 | 13 | TRBV3-1 | NA | NA | CASSPSSQETQYF | TGTGCCAGCAGCCCCTCATCCCAAGAGACCCAGTACTTC
TRBJ1-1 | 14 | TRBV20-1 | TRBD1 | NA | CSAKRAGGSVEAFF | TGCAGTGCCAAGAGGGCAGGGGGTTCGGTTGAAGCTTTCTTT